The clone carrying this TCR beta chain appeared many times. What it binds is unknown. V lost 5 bases and J 0 bases, leaving 7 bases between the germline ends. The CDR3 length is 12 residues. The germline CDR1 and CDR2 sequences are SQVTM and ANQGSEA. TCRdb re-derived calls from the RT-PCR reads in MiXCR, one entry per CDR3 protein. The table includes hundreds of thousands of distinct CDR3 sequences, 6% to 9% detected once. The sample belongs to a study of response to subunit inactivated influenza vaccine. Study-wide results and limits: Authors suggested each seasonal flu vaccination may recruit only limited numbers of new T cells.

The gene calls are TRBV29-1 and TRBJ1-2; no clear D. The TCR sequence derives from a man aged 50 to 75 who received an inactivated influenza vaccine. The sample was PBMCs from blood, taken roughly 24 months after vaccination. The CDR3 nucleotides read TGCAGCGTTAAACGAGCTAACTATGGCTACACCTTC. This codes for CSVKRANYGYTF.